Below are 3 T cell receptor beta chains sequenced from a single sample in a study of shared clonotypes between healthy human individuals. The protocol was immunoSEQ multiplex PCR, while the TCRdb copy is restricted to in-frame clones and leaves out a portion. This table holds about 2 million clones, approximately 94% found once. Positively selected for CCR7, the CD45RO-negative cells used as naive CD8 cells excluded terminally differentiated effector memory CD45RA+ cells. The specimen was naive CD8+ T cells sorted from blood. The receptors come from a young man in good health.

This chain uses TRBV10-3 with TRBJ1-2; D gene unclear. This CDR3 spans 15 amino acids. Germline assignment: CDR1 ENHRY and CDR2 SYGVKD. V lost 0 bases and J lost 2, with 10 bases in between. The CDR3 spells CAISESRDYNYGYTF. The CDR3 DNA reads TGTGCCATCAGTGAGTCACGAGACTACAACTATGGCTACACCTTC.

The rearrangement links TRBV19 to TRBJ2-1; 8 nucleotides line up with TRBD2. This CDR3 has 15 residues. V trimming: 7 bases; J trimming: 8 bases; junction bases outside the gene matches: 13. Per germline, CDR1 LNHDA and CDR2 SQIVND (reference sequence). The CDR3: CASTPTSGSYDEQFF. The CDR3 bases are TGTGCCAGTACCCCCACAAGCGGGAGTTATGATGAGCAGTTCTTC. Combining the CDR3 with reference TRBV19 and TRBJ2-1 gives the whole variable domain DGGITQSPKYLFRKEGQNVTLSCEQNLNHDAMYWYRQDPGQGLRLIYYSQIVNDFQKGDIAEGYSVSREKKESFPLTVTSAQKNPTAFYLCASTPTSGSYDEQFFGPGTRLTVL.

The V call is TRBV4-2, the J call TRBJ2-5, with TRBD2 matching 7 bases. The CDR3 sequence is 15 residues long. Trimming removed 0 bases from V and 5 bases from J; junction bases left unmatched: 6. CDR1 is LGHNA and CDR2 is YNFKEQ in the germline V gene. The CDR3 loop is CASSQEDTGGETQYF. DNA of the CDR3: TGTGCCAGCAGCCAAGAAGACACCGGGGGGGAGACCCAGTACTTC.